The 22 T cell receptor beta chains below come from one sample, sequenced in a study of human T cells and chemical hapten exposure. The time point here: patch test 1, 2 weeks after DPC sensitization. Treatment defined: therapeutic diphenylcyclopropenone sensitization with weekly scalp DPC. In TCRdb, the RACE reads were re-called with MiXCR into one record per CDR3 protein. The sample contains about 120,000 distinct CDR3 sequences, approximately 13% of which appear only once. Sequences were derived from whole blood, sampled in connection with sensitization to the hapten diphenylcyclopropenone (DPC). The source is a man aged 18 to 35 with alopecia areata. Some clones in this sample may be carry-over from other donors' samples.

In this sample, this clonotype turned up a few times. A read error may produce the germline difference seen at one junction end. The chain couples TRBV7-2 to TRBJ2-1, with D tentatively TRBD2 (5 bases). This CDR3 spans 16 amino acids. Per the germline V gene, CDR1 is SGHTA and CDR2 is FQGNSA. The CDR3 region is CASSLASSPKINEQFF. The CDR3 coding sequence is TGTGCCAGCAGCCTAGCTTCGAGCCCGAAGATTAATGAGCAGTTCTTC.

This clonotype was seen repeatedly, ten times or more. This sequence joins TRBV6-1 and TRBJ2-5; D is perhaps TRBD2 (6 bases). Deletions cut 0 bases from V and 1 base from J, with 9 bases between. CDR1 and CDR2 from the germline V gene are MNHNS and SASEGT. The CDR3 is made up of 15 amino acids. CDR3 residues: CASSEARGLQETQYF. Written as DNA, the CDR3 is TGTGCCAGCAGTGAAGCTCGGGGACTCCAAGAGACCCAGTACTTC.

The chain is built from TRBV6-5 and TRBJ1-3; D is unresolved. Germline loops: CDR1 MNHEY, CDR2 SVGAGI. Between the trimmed V and J ends, which lost 8 bases and 0 bases, there was a span of 11 bases. The CDR3 consists of 14 residues. In nucleotides, the CDR3 is TGTGCCAGCTATCGGTCGAACTCTGGAAACACCATATATTTT. This gives the protein CASYRSNSGNTIYF.

The DNA for the CDR3 is TGTGCCAGCAGCCGCGAAACAGGGACCACTGAAGCTTTCTTT. This translates into CASSRETGTTEAFF. The gene calls are TRBV3-1 and TRBJ1-1; TRBD1 might be the D (6 bases). The V and J ends lost 4 bases and 4 bases respectively, with 13 bases between them. Germline V CDR1 and CDR2: LGHDT, YNNKEL (reference sequence). The CDR3 covers 14 residues. Full variable domain (rest looked up from reference TRBV3-1 and TRBJ1-1): DTAVSQTPKYLVTQMGNDKSIKCEQNLGHDTMYWYKQDSKKFLKIMFSYNNKELIINETVPNRFSPKSPDKAHLNLHINSLELGDSAVYFCASSRETGTTEAFFGQGTRLTVV.

The rearrangement joins TRBV3-1 to TRBJ1-4; TRBD1 matches at 7 bases. The CDR3 length is 14 residues. Germline V gene data show CDR1 as LGHDT and CDR2 as YNNKEL (reference sequence). V was clipped by 4 bases and J by 8 bases; unmatched bases: 7. CDR3 sequence: CASSLGRGNEKLFF. The CDR3 DNA sequence: TGTGCCAGCAGCCTTGGCAGGGGGAACGAAAAACTGTTTTTT.

This clonotype was seen repeatedly, ten times or more. The rearrangement links TRBV7-6 to TRBJ2-1; no reliable D call. V gave up 5 bases and J gave up 12 bases, with 23 bases separating them. Germline values: CDR1 SGHVS, CDR2 FNYEAQ. The length of the CDR3 is 15 residues. Here the CDR3 reads CASSISRNNNELQFF. The DNA for the CDR3 is TGTGCCAGCAGCATTAGCAGAAACAACAATGAGCTGCAGTTCTTC.

This clonotype appeared a few times. The chain couples TRBV12-3 or TRBV12-4 to TRBJ2-5; 11 nucleotides match TRBD2. The trim removed 1 base at V and 2 bases at J, leaving 3 bases unmatched. The CDR3 consists of 16 residues. Here the CDR3 DNA reads TGTGCCAGCAGTTTAGATACTAGCGGGGGTCAAGAGACCCAGTACTTC. It codes for CASSLDTSGGQETQYF.

The rearrangement links TRBV12-3 or TRBV12-4 to TRBJ1-3, with D unresolved. Deletions cut 6 bases from V and 2 bases from J, with 11 bases between. The CDR3 has 14 amino acids. The CDR3 region is CASSPQWAGNTIYF. CDR3 nucleotide sequence: TGTGCCAGCAGCCCTCAGTGGGCTGGAAACACCATATATTTT.

The chain uses TRBV5-4 and TRBJ2-5; D not certain. The V end was cut by 7 bases, the J end by 0 bases, with 7 bases between. The CDR3 totals 12 residues. Germline V lookup: CDR1 SGHNT, CDR2 YYREEE (reference sequence). As DNA, the CDR3 is TGTGCCAGCGGGCCAGACCAAGAGACCCAGTACTTC. As protein: CASGPDQETQYF.

This chain connects TRBV28 to TRBJ2-7; D tentatively fits TRBD1 or TRBD2 (5 bases each). Germline values: CDR1 MDHEN, CDR2 SYDVKM. Deletions cut 2 bases from V and 6 bases from J, with 11 bases between. This CDR3 has 13 amino acids. The CDR3 protein is CASSLQRGPEQYF. The CDR3 region has the DNA TGTGCCAGCAGTTTACAGAGGGGACCCGAGCAGTACTTC.

The chain couples TRBV3-1 to TRBJ2-5; 9 bases line up with TRBD2. The CDR3 has 18 residues. Germline trimming cut 0 bases from V and 5 bases from J; bases unmatched to any gene: 13. Germline CDR1 is LGHDT and CDR2 is YNNKEL (reference sequence). The CDR3 nucleotides are TGTGCCAGCAGCCAAGATGGGAGTAGCGGGGGAAGAAGGGAGACCCAGTACTTC. Protein sequence: CASSQDGSSGGRRETQYF.

The rearrangement links TRBV20-1 to TRBJ2-7, with a weak D call TRBD2 (5 bases). Trimming took off 6 bases at V and 0 bases at J, with 18 bases between the two ends. Germline CDR1 reads DFQATT; CDR2 reads SNEGSKA (reference sequence). The CDR3 length is 15 residues. The CDR3 sequence: CSAEDLERLSYEQYF. The CDR3 nucleotides are TGCAGTGCGGAGGATTTAGAGCGGCTCTCCTACGAGCAGTACTTC.

This clonotype was counted a few times. The rearrangement links TRBV15 to TRBJ2-2, with a weak D call TRBD1 (6 bases). In germline, CDR1 is LNHNV, CDR2 YYDKDF (reference sequence). The V and J ends lost 1 base and 6 bases respectively, with 9 bases between them. CDR3 length equals 14 residues. CDR3 protein: CATSRAGVPGELFF. The DNA for the CDR3 is TGTGCCACCAGCAGAGCAGGGGTCCCCGGGGAGCTGTTTTTT.

V is TRBV12-3 or TRBV12-4 and J is TRBJ1-1; no clear D. V was cut by 5 bases and J by 4 bases, with 14 bases left in between. The CDR3 is 14 residues long. In DNA form, the CDR3 reads TGTGCCAGCAGTCCCGTCTACGGAGGCACTGAAGCTTTCTTT. Translating it yields CASSPVYGGTEAFF.

The sample holds a few counts of this clonotype. This chain uses TRBV4-1 with TRBJ1-6; D call uncertain. This CDR3 comprises 17 residues. V lost 0 bases, J lost 6 bases, and 15 bases lay in between. Germline V gene sequence: CDR1 MGHRA, CDR2 YSYEKL. Here the CDR3 DNA reads TGCGCCAGCAGCCAAGAGGCCCAGGACGTCTCTAATTCACCCCTCCACTTT. As protein: CASSQEAQDVSNSPLHF.

In this sample, this clonotype turned up a few times. The chain carries TRBV9 and TRBJ1-4; D ambiguous. This CDR3 contains 14 residues. The germline CDR1 and CDR2 sequences are SGDLS and YYNGEE. The V end was cut by 2 bases, the J end by 4 bases, with 9 bases between. In DNA, the CDR3 is TGTGCCAGCAGCGTGCGGGCCTTTAATGAAAAACTGTTTTTT. Protein sequence: CASSVRAFNEKLFF.

The chain uses TRBV7-2 and TRBJ1-6; perhaps TRBD1 as D (5 bases). The CDR3 spans 17 residues. V lost 2 bases and J 5 bases, leaving 16 bases between the germline ends. Germline CDR1 SGHTA, CDR2 FQGNSA. CDR3 bases: TGTGCCAGCAGCTTATTATCGGGGGGTGCGAATAATTCACCCCTCCACTTT. This codes for CASSLLSGGANNSPLHF.

A few counts support this clonotype. J is TRBJ2-2 and V is TRBV4-3; D is possibly TRBD2 (5 bases). The CDR3 sequence is 15 residues long. The germline CDR1 and CDR2 sequences are LGHNA and YSLEER. Trimming removed 4 bases from V and 7 bases from J, with 16 bases in between. DNA of the CDR3: TGCGCCAGCAGCCCGAGTCGGGTCCGGGGCGGGGAGCTGTTTTTT. Translated: CASSPSRVRGGELFF.

This clonotype was picked up a small number of times. The chain has TRBV28 and TRBJ2-7; 7 nucleotides line up with TRBD1. CDR3 size: 13 residues. The germline V gene encodes CDR1 MDHEN and CDR2 SYDVKM. With 3 bases clipped from V and 5 bases from J, the junction kept 4 bases outside the gene matches. CDR3 DNA: TGTGCCAGCAGTTTTGGTCAGGGGGACGAGCAGTACTTC. This codes for CASSFGQGDEQYF.

This clonotype was seen more than once but under ten times. This chain uses TRBV9 with TRBJ2-3, with 7 nucleotides matching TRBD2. The CDR3 is 16 residues long. Germline CDR1 reads SGDLS; CDR2 reads YYNGEE. Trimming at V came to 0 bases and at J to 5 bases, leaving 9 bases not matched to a gene. CDR3 loop: CASSVAAAGWGDTQYF. In DNA form, the CDR3 reads TGTGCCAGCAGCGTAGCTGCAGCGGGGTGGGGAGATACGCAGTATTTT.

The chain joins TRBV11-2 to TRBJ2-2; D perhaps matches TRBD2 (6 bases). The CDR3 covers 14 residues. V lost 6 bases, J lost 5 bases, and 13 bases lay in between. Per the germline V gene, CDR1 is SGHAT and CDR2 is FQNNGV. The CDR3 loop reads CASSPLRETGELFF. The CDR3 DNA sequence: TGTGCCAGCAGTCCCCTGCGGGAAACCGGGGAGCTGTTTTTT.

V usage is TRBV4-1 and J usage is TRBJ1-4; D is unresolved. Germline CDR1 and CDR2: MGHRA and YSYEKL. The CDR3 spans 14 residues. The V and J ends lost 2 bases and 6 bases respectively, with 10 bases between them. CDR3 DNA sequence: TGCGCCAGCAGCCAATCTACCGGAGATGAAAAACTGTTTTTT. This sequence encodes CASSQSTGDEKLFF.